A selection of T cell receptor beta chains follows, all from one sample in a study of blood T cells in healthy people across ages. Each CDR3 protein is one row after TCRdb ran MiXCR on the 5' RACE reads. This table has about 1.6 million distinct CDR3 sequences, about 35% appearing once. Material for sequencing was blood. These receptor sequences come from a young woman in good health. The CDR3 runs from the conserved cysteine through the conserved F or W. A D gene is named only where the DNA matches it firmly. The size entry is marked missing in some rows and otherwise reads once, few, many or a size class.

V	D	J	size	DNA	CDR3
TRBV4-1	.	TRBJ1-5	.	TGCGCCAGCAGCCAAGAGGGGCAGGGGAGTCAGCCCCAGCATTTT	CASSQEGQGSQPQHF
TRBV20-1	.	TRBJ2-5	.	TGCAGTGCTGTGCCAGCCCCCCAAGAGACCCAGTACTTC	CSAVPAPQETQYF
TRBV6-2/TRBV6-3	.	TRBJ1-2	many	TGTGCCAGCAGTTACGACAGCAAAGCTAACTATGGCTACACCTTC	CASSYDSKANYGYTF
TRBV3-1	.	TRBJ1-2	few	TGTGCCAGCAGCCATCTGGAGTCGGTTCGATATGGCTACACCTTC	CASSHLESVRYGYTF
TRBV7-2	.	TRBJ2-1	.	TGTGCCAGCAGCTTATTAGCAGGTTACGATGAGCAGTTCTTC	CASSLLAGYDEQFF
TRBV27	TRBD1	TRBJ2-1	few	TGTGCCAGCAGTTTGAGACAGGGCGGATACAATGAGCAGTTCTTC	CASSLRQGGYNEQFF
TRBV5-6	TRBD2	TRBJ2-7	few	TGTGCCAGCAGCTTTGGTAGCGGGAGGGCACCCGAGCAGTACTTC	CASSFGSGRAPEQYF
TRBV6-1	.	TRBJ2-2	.	TGTGCCAGCAGCCCTTCTGACTCTGGGGCGGGGACGAACACCGGGGAGCTGTTTTTT	CASSPSDSGAGTNTGELFF
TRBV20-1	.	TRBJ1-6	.	TGCAGTGCGCGAAGGGGGATGAATAATTCACCCCTCCACTTT	CSARRGMNNSPLHF
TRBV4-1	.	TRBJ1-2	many	TGCGCCAGCAGCAGCCAGGATAACTATGGCTACACCTTC	CASSSQDNYGYTF
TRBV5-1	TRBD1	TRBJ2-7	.	TGCGCCAGCAGCTCTGGACAGGGGCGGAACGAGCAGTACTTC	CASSSGQGRNEQYF
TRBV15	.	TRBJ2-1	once	TGTGCCACCAGCAGAGCTTCCCCAAACGGTGGGCAGTTCTTC	CATSRASPNGGQFF
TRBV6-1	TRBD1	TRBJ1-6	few	TGTGCCAGCGGCCCGGGACAGATAAATTCACCCCTCCACTTT	CASGPGQINSPLHF
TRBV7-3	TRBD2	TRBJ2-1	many	TGTGCCAGCAGCCCCGGGACTAGCGGGAGCTCCTACAATGAGCAGTTCTTC	CASSPGTSGSSYNEQFF
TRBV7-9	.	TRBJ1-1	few	TGTGCCAGCAGTTCCGTACAGGGTAGCCGGGAGAACACTGAAGCTTTCTTT	CASSSVQGSRENTEAFF
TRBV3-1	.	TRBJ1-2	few	TGTGCCAGCAGCCAAGACGGGGGGGGCAATAGTGGCTACACCTTC	CASSQDGGGNSGYTF
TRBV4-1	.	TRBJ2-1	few	TGCGCCAGCAGCCAAGTGGATCTCGGACTCTCCTACAATGAGCAGTTCTTC	CASSQVDLGLSYNEQFF
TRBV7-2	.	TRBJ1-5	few	TGTGCCAGCAGCCTGCGCCGGGCTACGCCCCAGCATTTT	CASSLRRATPQHF
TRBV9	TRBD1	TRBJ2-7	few	TGTGCCAGCAGCGCAGGGGGATTTTTCTACGAGCAGTACTTC	CASSAGGFFYEQYF
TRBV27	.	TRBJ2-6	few	TGTGCCAGCAGATTACAGGCCCTCTCTGGGGCCAACGTCCTGACTTTC	CASRLQALSGANVLTF
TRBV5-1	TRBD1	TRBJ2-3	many	TGTGCCAGCTCCCCCGGGACAGGGAGGACAGATACGCAGTATTTT	CASSPGTGRTDTQYF
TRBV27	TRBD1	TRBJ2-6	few	TGTGCCAGCAGTCTACTATCAGGGGGCGTAAACTCTGGGGCCAACGTCCTGACTTTC	CASSLLSGGVNSGANVLTF
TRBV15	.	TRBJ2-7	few	TGTGCCACCAGCAGAGATCGGAGGGGTATTTTTTCCTACGAGCAGTACTTC	CATSRDRRGIFSYEQYF
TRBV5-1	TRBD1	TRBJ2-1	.	TGCGCCAGCAGCTTGGGCTTGGGGTACTATAACCCAGGGGGTAAACTATACAATGAGCAGTTCTTC	CASSLGLGYYNPGGKLYNEQFF
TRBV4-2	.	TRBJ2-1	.	TGTGCCAGCAGCCAAGAAGTGGGGGCGGTGGAGCAGTTCTTC	CASSQEVGAVEQFF